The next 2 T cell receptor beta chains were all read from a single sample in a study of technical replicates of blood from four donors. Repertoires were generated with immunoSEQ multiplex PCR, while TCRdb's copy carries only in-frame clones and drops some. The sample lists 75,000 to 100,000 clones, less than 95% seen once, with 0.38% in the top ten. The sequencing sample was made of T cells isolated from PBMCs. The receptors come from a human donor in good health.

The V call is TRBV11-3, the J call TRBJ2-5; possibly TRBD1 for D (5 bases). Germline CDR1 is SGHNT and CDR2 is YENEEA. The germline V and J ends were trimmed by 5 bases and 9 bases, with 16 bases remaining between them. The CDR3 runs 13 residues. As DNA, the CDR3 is TGTGCCAGCAGCCCGACAGTTCGGAGCGCCCAGTACTTC. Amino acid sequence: CASSPTVRSAQYF.

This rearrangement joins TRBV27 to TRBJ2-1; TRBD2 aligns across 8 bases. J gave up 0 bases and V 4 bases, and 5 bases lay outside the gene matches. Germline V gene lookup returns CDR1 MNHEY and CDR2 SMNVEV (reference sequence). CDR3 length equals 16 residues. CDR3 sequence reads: CASSSTSGLSYNEQFF. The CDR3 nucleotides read TGTGCCAGCAGTTCAACTAGCGGACTCTCCTACAATGAGCAGTTCTTC.